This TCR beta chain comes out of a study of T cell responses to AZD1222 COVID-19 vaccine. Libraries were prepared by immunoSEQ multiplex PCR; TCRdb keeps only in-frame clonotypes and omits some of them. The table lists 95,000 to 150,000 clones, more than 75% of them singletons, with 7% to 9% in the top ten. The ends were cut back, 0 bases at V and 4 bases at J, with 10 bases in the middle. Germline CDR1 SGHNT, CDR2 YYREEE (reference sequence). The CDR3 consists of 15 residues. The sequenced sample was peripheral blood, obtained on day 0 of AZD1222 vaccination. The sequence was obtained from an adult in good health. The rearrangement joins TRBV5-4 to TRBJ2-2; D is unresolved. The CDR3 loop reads CASSLGQVATGELFF. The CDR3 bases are TGTGCCAGCAGCTTGGGGCAGGTCGCCACCGGGGAGCTGTTTTTT.